The source of this T cell receptor (beta chain) is a study of shared clonotypes between healthy human individuals. The CDR3 runs 14 residues. Germline lookup yields CDR1 SNHLY and CDR2 FYNNEI. V was cut by 1 base and J by 8 bases, with 14 bases left in between. Clones were read by immunoSEQ multiplex PCR, and TCRdb kept only the in-frame ones, dropping some. The table shows some 2.1 million clones, with 85% to 95% occurring only once. The rearrangement joins TRBV2 to TRBJ1-2; maybe TRBD1 (6 bases). This TCR came from a man younger than 30 in good health. Specimen: naive CD4+ T cells sorted from blood. Subset meaning: CD45RA+ positively selected. CDR3 loop: CASSEVRGRSGYTF. In DNA, the CDR3 is TGTGCCAGCAGTGAAGTTCGGGGGCGGTCGGGCTACACCTTC.